One and the same sample provided the 17 T cell receptor beta chains below, sequenced in a study of T cell responses to AZD1222 COVID-19 vaccine. Libraries were prepared by immunoSEQ multiplex PCR; TCRdb keeps only in-frame clonotypes and omits some of them. The repertoire consists of tens of thousands of clones, with under 90% occurring once and the leading ten covering roughly 2.3%. The sample in question was peripheral blood, obtained on day 0 of AZD1222 vaccination. The receptors derive from an adult in good health.

This rearrangement joins TRBV29-1 to TRBJ2-1; 10 bases agree with TRBD2. The CDR3 runs 14 residues. V shed 5 bases and J 4 bases; nucleotides not matched to a gene: 5. The germline CDR1 and CDR2 sequences are SQVTM and ANQGSEA. CDR3 nucleotide sequence: TGCAGCGTTCCAAGGACTAGCGGTTACAATGAGCAGTTCTTC. This encodes CSVPRTSGYNEQFF.

The V and J genes are TRBV7-2 and TRBJ2-1, with D possibly matching TRBD2 (6 bases). This CDR3 contains 15 residues. V lost 2 bases, J lost 2 bases, and 10 bases lay in between. Germline V lookup: CDR1 SGHTA, CDR2 FQGNSA. CDR3 DNA sequence: TGTGCCAGCAGCTTATTCCGGGAGACCTACAATGAGCAGTTCTTC. It translates to CASSLFRETYNEQFF.

The V call is TRBV7-2, the J call TRBJ1-2, with 8 bases lining up with TRBD1. This CDR3 spans 11 amino acids. Germline-derived CDR1 and CDR2 are SGHTA and FQGNSA. Trimming took 8 bases from V and 7 from J; bases not matched to a gene: 3. CDR3 sequence reads: CASPDRVGYTF. The CDR3 DNA follows: TGTGCCAGCCCGGACAGGGTTGGCTACACCTTC.

The rearrangement links TRBV14 to TRBJ2-7; 14 bases match TRBD2. The V segment lost 3 bases and the J segment 7 bases; nucleotides outside the gene matches: 5. Germline CDR1 and CDR2: SGHDN and FVKESK. The CDR3 has 15 residues. The CDR3 DNA follows: TGTGCCAGCAGCCAGGGACTAGCGGGAGTAAAAGAGCAGTACTTC. Its protein product is CASSQGLAGVKEQYF.

The J gene is TRBJ2-1, the V gene TRBV6-5; TRBD2 agrees at 11 bases. The V gene's germline CDR1 is MNHEY and CDR2 SVGAGI. The CDR3 length is 15 residues. With 6 bases clipped from V and 5 bases from J, the junction kept 6 bases outside the gene matches. The CDR3 DNA sequence: TGTGCCAGCAGGATTTTAGCGGGAGGGAACAATGAGCAGTTCTTC. It specifies CASRILAGGNNEQFF.

The chain has TRBV7-8 and TRBJ1-5; no clear D gene. CDR1 and CDR2 (germline): SGHVS, FQNEAQ. The CDR3 totals 14 residues. Trimming shortened V by 0 bases and J by 6 bases, and 9 bases separated the two germline ends. The CDR3 DNA sequence: TGTGCCAGCAGCTTAGCCTTTAGGGCTCAGCCCCAGCATTTT. It translates to CASSLAFRAQPQHF.

This clone was recorded only once. This chain joins TRBV5-1 and TRBJ1-2; 7 bases are a match to TRBD1. Germline-derived CDR1 and CDR2 are SGHRS and YFSETQ. The CDR3 consists of 14 residues. V lost 0 bases, J lost 7 bases, and 6 bases stayed unmatched. CDR3 DNA: TGCGCCAGCAGCTTGGACAGGGGCTGGAGTGGCTACACCTTC. Translated, it gives CASSLDRGWSGYTF.

The chain recombines TRBV6-5 with TRBJ1-1; D is unclear. Germline values: CDR1 MNHEY, CDR2 SVGAGI. The CDR3 is 16 amino acids. Deletions cut 0 bases from V and 0 bases from J, with 11 bases between. CDR3 DNA: TGTGCCAGCAGTTACTCGAATGGCAATCTGAACACTGAAGCTTTCTTT. This codes for CASSYSNGNLNTEAFF.

The chain links TRBV7-9 to TRBJ2-1; perhaps D is TRBD1 or TRBD2 (5 bases each). Trimming stripped 5 bases from V and 4 bases from J, with 18 bases between. Germline-derived CDR1 and CDR2 are SEHNR and FQNEAQ (reference sequence). The CDR3 is 16 amino acids. The CDR3: CASSGPRDPRYNEQFF. In DNA, the CDR3 is TGTGCCAGCAGCGGACCCCGGGACCCAAGGTACAATGAGCAGTTCTTC.

This chain uses TRBV18 with TRBJ1-1; D is unclear. The CDR3 extends over 16 amino acids. Germline assignment: CDR1 KGHSH and CDR2 LQKENI. V dropped 3 bases and J dropped 0 bases, with 14 bases sitting between them. CDR3 amino acids: CASSPTAVTLNTEAFF. DNA for the CDR3: TGTGCCAGCTCACCTACCGCGGTGACCCTGAACACTGAAGCTTTCTTT. Based on the CDR3 plus reference TRBV18 and TRBJ1-1, the full variable domain is NAGVMQNPRHLVRRRGQEARLRCSPMKGHSHVYWYRQLPEEGLKFMVYLQKENIIDESGMPKERFSAEFPKEGPSILRIQQVVRGDSAAYFCASSPTAVTLNTEAFFGQGTRLTVV.

This clone appeared a single time. This chain links TRBV6-5 with TRBJ1-1; 7 bases map to TRBD1. The CDR3 has 10 amino acids. Per the germline V gene, CDR1 is MNHEY and CDR2 is SVGAGI. Unmatched junction bases numbered 1, after V lost 8 bases and J lost 7 bases. CDR3 amino acids: CASGTVEAFF. In DNA, the CDR3 is TGTGCCAGCGGGACAGTTGAAGCTTTCTTT.

This chain joins TRBV6-5 and TRBJ2-3; 7 bases match TRBD2. CDR1 is MNHEY and CDR2 is SVGAGI in the germline V gene. The CDR3 extends over 16 amino acids. V trimming: 0 bases; J trimming: 4 bases; junction bases outside the gene matches: 7. CDR3 region: CASSYSAGVIADTQYF. The DNA for the CDR3 is TGTGCCAGCAGTTACTCCGCGGGAGTGATTGCAGATACGCAGTATTTT.

The V and J genes are TRBV5-5 and TRBJ2-7, with 8 positions matching TRBD1. The CDR3 runs to 15 residues. Germline CDR1 reads SGHKS; CDR2 reads YYEKEE (reference sequence). J was trimmed by 0 bases and V by 6 bases; bases with no gene match: 8. CDR3 amino acids: CASTKLDRDSYEQYF. CDR3 bases: TGTGCCAGCACCAAATTGGACAGGGACTCCTACGAGCAGTACTTC. Drawing the rest from reference TRBV5-5 and TRBJ2-7, the complete variable domain is DAGVTQSPTHLIKTRGQQVTLRCSPISGHKSVSWYQQVLGQGPQFIFQYYEKEERGRGNFPDRFSARQFPNYSSELNVNALLLGDSALYLCASTKLDRDSYEQYFGPGTRLTVT.

The V and J genes are TRBV9 and TRBJ1-5, with 8 bases fitting TRBD1. Germline V lookup: CDR1 SGDLS, CDR2 YYNGEE. V shed 4 bases and J 6 bases; nucleotides not matched to a gene: 9. The CDR3 consists of 15 residues. The CDR3 loop is CASSPTGGYGQPQHF. CDR3 DNA: TGTGCCAGCAGCCCTACAGGGGGATATGGTCAGCCCCAGCATTTT.

V and J are TRBV7-6 and TRBJ2-3; D gene unclear. The length of the CDR3 is 15 residues. V was clipped by 5 bases and J by 2 bases, with 14 bases between them. The germline V gene has CDR1 SGHVS and CDR2 FNYEAQ. The CDR3 region is CASSPRGWPTDTQYF. In DNA, the CDR3 is TGTGCCAGCAGCCCACGAGGCTGGCCCACAGATACGCAGTATTTT. Full variable domain (remainder filled in from reference TRBV7-6 and TRBJ2-3): GAGVSQSPRYKVTKRGQDVALRCDPISGHVSLYWYRQALGQGPEFLTYFNYEAQQDKSGLPNDRFSAERPEGSISTLTIQRTEQRDSAMYRCASSPRGWPTDTQYFGPGTRLTVL.

The chain couples TRBV9 to TRBJ2-3; D is ambiguous. Germline V lookup: CDR1 SGDLS, CDR2 YYNGEE. V was shortened by 0 bases and J by 0 bases, with 8 bases between the two germline ends. The CDR3 has 15 residues. The CDR3 protein is CASSVGATSTDTQYF. The CDR3 DNA reads TGTGCCAGCAGCGTAGGCGCAACTAGCACAGATACGCAGTATTTT.

This rearrangement joins TRBV30 to TRBJ2-2; D might be TRBD1 (6 bases). V dropped 4 bases and J dropped 3 bases, with 12 bases sitting between them. This CDR3 is built from 14 residues. Germline lookup yields CDR1 GTSNPN and CDR2 SVGIG (reference sequence). The CDR3 DNA reads as TGTGCCTGGAATCACAGGGCGGACACCGGGGAGCTGTTTTTT. This gives the protein CAWNHRADTGELFF.